A single sample is the source of the 5 T cell receptor beta chains below, sequenced in a study of identical twins. TCRdb itself ran the 5' RACE reads through MiXCR, one entry per CDR3 protein. Of 690,000 or so distinct CDR3 sequences listed, 8% to 9% are singletons. The data also belong to a second study, concerning yellow fever vaccine responses in identical twins.

The sequencing sample was made of PBMCs. The origin of the receptors is a woman aged 18-29 years in good health.

This clonotype was recorded at least ten times. This chain connects TRBV7-9 to TRBJ2-3; 8 bases align to TRBD1. Germline V gene sequence: CDR1 SEHNR, CDR2 FQNEAQ (reference sequence). V trimming: 8 bases; J trimming: 5 bases; junction bases outside the gene matches: 6. The CDR3 runs to 13 residues. For the CDR3, the DNA is TGTGCCAGCTCGCCCAGGGGGCTAGATACGCAGTATTTT. It codes for CASSPRGLDTQYF.

This clonotype occurred a few times. This chain links TRBV6-1 with TRBJ2-3; possibly TRBD1 for D (7 bases). The CDR3 length is 15 residues. Per germline, CDR1 MNHNS and CDR2 SASEGT. V was cut by 6 bases and J by 3 bases, with 16 bases left in between. The chain's CDR3 is CASSRGGRGTDTQYF. CDR3 bases: TGTGCCAGCAGCCGGGGAGGCAGGGGGACAGATACGCAGTATTTT.

In this sample, this clonotype turned up a few times. The chain has TRBV6-1 and TRBJ1-1; D unclear. From germline, CDR1 is MNHNS and CDR2 SASEGT. The V and J ends lost 7 bases and 2 bases respectively, with 20 bases between them. The CDR3 is 16 residues long. DNA of the CDR3: TGTGCCAGCAAAGCTTACCTGACGGGAGGCAACACTGAAGCTTTCTTT. Protein: CASKAYLTGGNTEAFF.

In its sample, this clonotype was seen many times. The chain uses TRBV10-3 and TRBJ2-7; either TRBD1 or TRBD2 may supply D (6 bases each). V lost 11 bases, J lost 4 bases, and 12 bases lay in between. CDR3 size: 11 residues. In germline, CDR1 is ENHRY, CDR2 SYGVKD. The CDR3: CAPQGGYEQYF. In DNA form, the CDR3 reads TGTGCCCCTCAAGGGGGGTACGAGCAGTACTTC.

The chain is built from TRBV12-3 or TRBV12-4 and TRBJ2-3; tentatively, D is TRBD2 (6 bases). Trimming removed 7 bases at V and 4 bases at J, with 15 bases between. This CDR3 is 14 amino acids long. The chain's CDR3 is CASTLVGGADTQYF. The CDR3 nucleotides are TGTGCCAGCACCCTCGTTGGCGGGGCAGATACGCAGTATTTT.